These 5 T cell receptor beta chains came from one sample sequenced in a study of cytomegalovirus exposure and HLA in healthy donors (dated by TCRdb to about 2017). Libraries came from the immunoSEQ multiplex PCR assay. For the multiplex PCR, a mixture combining 60 forward primers for TCR Vbeta segments and 13 reverse primers for TCR Jbeta segments was used. Imported from immuneACCESS, the table was reduced by TCRdb to in-frame sequences with V and J called. These copies leave out some clones; in studies compared against another copy, an unresolved V gene accounts for under half, and the cause of the remainder is not known. The sample includes 120,000 or so clones, with 80% observed a single time. Clones ranked in the top ten supply 1% of the sample. The sample was PBMCs. Source of these receptors: a man aged 35-49 years in good health and CMV-seronegative.

V and J are TRBV19 and TRBJ2-5, with D perhaps TRBD1 (5 bases). This CDR3 comprises 14 residues. The V gene lost 6 bases and the J gene lost 2 bases, with 13 bases spanning the gap. Germline V lookup: CDR1 LNHDA, CDR2 SQIVND (reference sequence). The CDR3: CASSDGSGQETQYF. DNA for the CDR3: TGTGCCAGTAGCGATGGATCAGGGCAAGAGACCCAGTACTTC.

V and J are TRBV9 and TRBJ2-7; 9 bases align to TRBD1. CDR1 is SGDLS and CDR2 is YYNGEE in the germline V gene. V lost 0 bases to trimming and J lost 0 bases; unmatched junction nucleotides: 13. CDR3 length equals 19 residues. The CDR3 DNA reads as TGTGCCAGCAGCGTAGGGCCGGGACAGGGTACCCTCAGCTCCTACGAGCAGTACTTC. This sequence encodes CASSVGPGQGTLSSYEQYF.

The gene calls are TRBV4-2 and TRBJ2-2; 8 bases are shared with TRBD2. In germline, CDR1 is LGHNA, CDR2 YNFKEQ. This CDR3 spans 16 amino acids. V was clipped by 4 bases and J by 5 bases; unmatched bases: 9. For the CDR3, the DNA is TGTGCCAGCAGCCCCTCCGGGACGGGAGGGACCGGGGAGCTGTTTTTT. This encodes CASSPSGTGGTGELFF.

A word on this clone: This specimen includes other DNA sequences encoding the same CDR3. The V gene is TRBV2, the J gene TRBJ1-1; 8 bases map to TRBD1. Per germline, CDR1 SNHLY and CDR2 FYNNEI. The CDR3 extends over 15 amino acids. The V segment lost 6 bases and the J segment 5 bases; nucleotides outside the gene matches: 11. In DNA, the CDR3 is TGTGCCAGCAGATACAACAGGGGGGCGTGGACTGAAGCTTTCTTT. It translates to CASRYNRGAWTEAFF.

The chain uses TRBV28 and TRBJ2-7; TRBD1 agrees at 7 bases. V shed 6 bases, J shed 2 bases, and the junction held 13 bases outside the gene matches. The CDR3 runs to 16 residues. From germline, CDR1 is MDHEN and CDR2 SYDVKM. The CDR3 is CASSSPGTANAYEQYF. The CDR3 bases are TGTGCCAGCAGCTCCCCCGGGACAGCAAATGCCTACGAGCAGTACTTC. The entire variable domain, with the rest obtained from reference TRBV28 and TRBJ2-7, is as follows: DVKVTQSSRYLVKRTGEKVFLECVQDMDHENMFWYRQDPGLGLRLIYFSYDVKMKEKGDIPEGYSVSREKKERFSLILESASTNQTSMYLCASSSPGTANAYEQYFGPGTRLTVT.